This T cell receptor (beta chain) is drawn from a study of vaccination and CD4 T cells after COVID-19 (dated by TCRdb to the early 2020s). About the full investigation: Convalescent patients had a positive SARS-CoV-2 result on nasal swab PCR, and of these patients, some ten had mild disease and one had severe disease. In the convalescent cohort there were six males and four females, among whom were two Hispanic individuals, seven Caucasians, two Asians and one multiracial person. Two doses of either the Pfizer-BioNTech BNT162b2 vaccine (n=8) or the Moderna mRNA-1273 vaccine (n=2) were administered to participants. Post-COVID blood samples were collected from convalescent patients a median of roughly 100 days after diagnosis, with a range of about 30 to 161 days. Post-vaccine blood samples were taken a median of 72 days after the second vaccine dose, with a range of about 13 to 250 days. For stimulating the cultures, overlapping spike peptide pools were used, derived from SARS-CoV-2 as well as from the common cold coronaviruses HCoV-NL63, HCoV-OC43 and HCoV-229E. In control cultures, a CEFX viral epitope pool was used as positive control, an HIV-1 Nef peptide pool was used as negative control, or no peptide was added. In 10 COVID-19 convalescent patients and a handful of infection-naive healthy vaccine recipients, researchers compared the spike-specific CD4+ TCR repertoire from before mRNA vaccination with the repertoire from after. Overall study results and their limits: In convalescent patients, nearly all vaccine-specific clones (304 of 307) were found to be mono-reactive for SARS-CoV-2 spike rather than cross-reactive with common cold coronaviruses. An increase in the median number of SARS-CoV-2-reactive clonotypes from 21 after infection to roughly 38 after vaccination was observed, but the change was not found to be significant. The study included relatively few convalescent patients and did not analyze early timepoints after natural infection. Among convalescent patients, a median around 89% of the SARS-CoV-2-reactive clones seen after vaccination appeared only after vaccination, which suggests priming specific to the vaccine.

Turning to this clonotype: This receptor's antigen is unknown. Base qualities are missing; no much larger clone stands one base away.

The treatment or condition label for this specimen denotes: approximately 10-day PBMC culture with coronavirus spike peptide pools or control peptides (ViraFEST assay). To expand antigen-specific T cells with peptide pools and then pick out the expanded clonotypes through TCR sequencing, the study relied on the ViraFEST assay. The convalescent patients' positive SARS-CoV-2 PCR tests were from March to December 2020, which was before the Alpha, Beta and Delta variants emerged in the United States. PBMCs were cultured at roughly 1.8 million per well in IMDM supplemented with about 5.5% human AB serum and about 9.5 IU/ml IL-2, with 9.5 to 10 ug/ml peptide pools added. On days 3 and 7, half of the culture medium was replaced with fresh IL-2-containing medium. After 10 to 11 days of culture, CD4+ T cells were isolated by negative selection with the EasySep CD4+ T cell isolation kit. Ficoll-Paque Plus gradient centrifugation was used to isolate PBMCs from whole blood, and the isolated PBMCs were then either used fresh or cryopreserved at -140C. Triplicate wells were generally used for each culture condition.

Library construction relied on PCR. DNA from cultured CD4+ T cells underwent TCR sequencing with the Oncomine TCR Beta short-read assay at the Johns Hopkins FTIC core. The QIAamp micro DNA kit was used to extract genomic DNA from the cultured CD4+ T cells. Oncomine TCR Beta libraries made from cultured CD4+ T cells were pooled using unique dual indexes and sequenced on an Illumina iSeq 100. Processing in the source paper ran as follows. Non-productive sequences were removed, and CDR3s not starting with C, not ending with F or W, or shorter than 7 amino acids were discarded. The MANAFEST web application identified antigen-specific clonotypes by comparing peptide-stimulated wells against reference wells and other culture wells. For a clone to be called positive, the clone needed an FDR below 0.05, an odds ratio above 5, and a productive frequency above 0.1% in at least two of three replicate wells. A clonotype was classed as cross-reactive if the clonotype showed significant expansion both in SARS-CoV-2 spike wells and in at least one common cold coronavirus spike condition. Levenshtein distances (stringdist) and unrooted phylogenetic trees (ape) in R version 3.6.1 were used to assess CDR3 homology. The public reads were reprocessed in TCRdb via fastp at Q25 and MiXCR, keeping in-frame beta chains. All rows with the same CDR3 protein become a single entry with the most common DNA and genes. These V and J calls derive from TCRdb rather than the authors' analysis. The sample has about 11,000 distinct CDR3 sequences on record, approximately 52% of them singletons. The ten biggest clones cover approximately 9% of the sample.

From the cysteine through the phenylalanine, the CDR3 covers 20 amino acids. Only the CDR3 portion is preserved as DNA: 60 bases, with reading frame beginning at the first base. CDR1 and CDR2 are drawn from the germline V gene: MGHDK, SYGVNS. From V the trimming removes 8 bases and from J it removes 0 bases, while the gene matches leave 21 bases of the junction unaccounted for. This TCR was recovered from a human donor who had recovered from COVID-19. What was sequenced was CD4+ T cells from blood, cultured in vitro. The chain links TRBV25-1 with TRBJ1-3, and 8 junction bases match TRBD1. The bases are TGTGCCAGCTCCTCGACACCGGGACAGGACGCCGGGGGCTCTGGAAACACCATATATTTT. Its amino acids are CASSSTPGQDAGGSGNTIYF. When the CDR3 is completed using the reference TRBV25-1 and TRBJ1-3 genes on either side, the full variable domain is EADIYQTPRYLVIGTGKKITLECSQTMGHDKMYWYQQDPGMELHLIHYSYGVNSTEKGDLSSESTVSRIRTEHFPLTLESARPSHTSQYLCASSSTPGQDAGGSGNTIYFGEGSWLTVV.